Given below is one T cell receptor (beta chain) in context. This sample was included in a study of cytomegalovirus exposure and HLA in healthy donors. Likely unrecorded immune exposures existed in these nominally healthy donors. The PCR contained 60 Vbeta and 13 Jbeta primers. Profiled with immunoSEQ multiplex PCR; TCRdb holds only in-frame clones, not every one. The sample yields almost 200,000 clones, roughly 77% seen once. The V gene's germline CDR1 is LNHDA and CDR2 SQIVND (reference sequence). The V end was cut by 10 bases, the J end by 3 bases, with 15 bases between. This CDR3 contains 13 residues.

The specimen sequenced was PBMCs. The origin of this receptor is a male donor in good health and CMV-seropositive. The V and J genes are TRBV19 and TRBJ1-1; perhaps TRBD1 as D (6 bases). The CDR3 here is CATLGGADTEAFF. CDR3 bases: TGTGCCACCTTGGGGGGGGCGGACACTGAAGCTTTCTTT.